Detailed here is one T cell receptor (beta chain). Its antigen is not identified. The data belong to a study of blood T cells in healthy people across ages. This CDR3 is built from 17 residues. Germline CDR1 MGHRA, CDR2 YSYEKL. The junction had 11 bases not matched to a gene; V was cut back by 4 bases and J by 5 bases. Using a J-beta primer mix together with a sample-barcoded 5' primer, a second PCR was run for roughly 6 to 12 cycles. The study obtained at least 2.5 million CDR3-containing paired-end reads from every sample. TCRdb fed the 5' RACE reads into MiXCR, producing one record per CDR3 protein. The sample has some 1.4 million distinct CDR3 sequences; approximately 38% are singletons. With each sample, at least 5.5 micrograms of total RNA were extracted. Study conclusions and caveats: Compared with aged donors, long-lived donors showed fewer expanded clones, suggesting selection.

The receptor was derived from a young woman in good health. V is TRBV4-1 and J is TRBJ2-1, with 10 bases identical to TRBD2. The sequenced sample consisted of blood. Here the CDR3 DNA reads TGCGCCAGCAGCCCGACCGTACTAGCGGGACGGCACAATGAGCAGTTCTTC. Protein: CASSPTVLAGRHNEQFF.